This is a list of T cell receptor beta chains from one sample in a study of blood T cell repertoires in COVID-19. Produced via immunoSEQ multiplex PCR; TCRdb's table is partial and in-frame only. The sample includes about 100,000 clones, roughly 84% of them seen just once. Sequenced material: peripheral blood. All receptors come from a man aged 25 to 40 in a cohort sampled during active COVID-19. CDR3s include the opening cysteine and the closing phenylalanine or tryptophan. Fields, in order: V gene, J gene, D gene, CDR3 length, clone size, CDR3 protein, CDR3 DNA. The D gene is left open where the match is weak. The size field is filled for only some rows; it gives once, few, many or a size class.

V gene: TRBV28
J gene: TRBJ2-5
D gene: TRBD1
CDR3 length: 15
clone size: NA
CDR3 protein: CATRKGTGWGETQYF
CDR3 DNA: TGTGCCACCCGAAAGGGGACAGGGTGGGGAGAGACCCAGTACTTC

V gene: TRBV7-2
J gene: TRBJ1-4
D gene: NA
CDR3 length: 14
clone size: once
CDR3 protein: CASSSRGTNEKLFF
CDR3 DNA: TGTGCCAGCAGCTCCAGGGGTACTAATGAAAAACTGTTTTTT

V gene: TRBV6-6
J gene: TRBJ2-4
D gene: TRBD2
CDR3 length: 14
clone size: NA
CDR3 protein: CASSRAGAGDIQYF
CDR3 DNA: TGTGCCAGCAGTCGAGCGGGGGCGGGGGACATTCAGTACTTC

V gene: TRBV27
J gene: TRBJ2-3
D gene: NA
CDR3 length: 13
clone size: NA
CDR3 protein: CASSFVYTDTQYF
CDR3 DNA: TGTGCCAGCAGTTTTGTTTACACAGATACGCAGTATTTT

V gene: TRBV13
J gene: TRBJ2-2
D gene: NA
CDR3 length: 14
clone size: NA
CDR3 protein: CASSLVAPTGELFF
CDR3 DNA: TGTGCCAGCAGCTTAGTAGCCCCCACCGGGGAGCTGTTTTTT

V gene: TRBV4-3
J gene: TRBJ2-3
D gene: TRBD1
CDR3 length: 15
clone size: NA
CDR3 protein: CASSHEGASTDTQYF
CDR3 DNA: TGCGCCAGCAGCCACGAGGGGGCTAGCACAGATACGCAGTATTTT

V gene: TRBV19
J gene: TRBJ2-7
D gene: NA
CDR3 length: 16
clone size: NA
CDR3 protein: CASSDPARANSYEQYF
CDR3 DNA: TGTGCCAGTAGCGACCCGGCCAGGGCGAACTCCTACGAGCAGTACTTC

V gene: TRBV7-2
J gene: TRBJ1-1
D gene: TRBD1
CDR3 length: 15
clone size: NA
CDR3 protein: CASSLEGGPDTEAFF
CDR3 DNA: TGTGCCAGCAGCTTAGAAGGGGGCCCGGACACTGAAGCTTTCTTT

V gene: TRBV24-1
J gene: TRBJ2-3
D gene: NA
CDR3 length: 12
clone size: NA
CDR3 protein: CATSGGTGTQYF
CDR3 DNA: TGTGCCACCAGTGGCGGGACGGGTACGCAGTATTTT

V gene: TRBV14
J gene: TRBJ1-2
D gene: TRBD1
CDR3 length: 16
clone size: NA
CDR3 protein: CASSQAWDRGTYGYTF
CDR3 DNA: TGTGCCAGCAGCCAAGCTTGGGACAGGGGGACTTATGGCTACACCTTC

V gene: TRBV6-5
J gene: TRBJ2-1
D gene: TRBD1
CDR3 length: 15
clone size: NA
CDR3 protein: CASSYIRQGYNEQFF
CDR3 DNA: TGTGCCAGCAGTTATATCCGACAGGGGTACAATGAGCAGTTCTTC

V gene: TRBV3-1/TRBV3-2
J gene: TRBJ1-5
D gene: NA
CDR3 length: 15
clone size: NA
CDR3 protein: CASSQDLAGNQPQHF
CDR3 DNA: TGTGCCAGCAGCCAAGATCTTGCAGGGAACCAGCCCCAGCATTTT

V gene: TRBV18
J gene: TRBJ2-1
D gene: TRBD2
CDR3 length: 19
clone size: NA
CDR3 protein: CASSPPGLAGGFSYNEQFF
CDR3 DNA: TGTGCCAGCTCACCACCTGGACTAGCGGGGGGGTTCTCCTACAATGAGCAGTTCTTC

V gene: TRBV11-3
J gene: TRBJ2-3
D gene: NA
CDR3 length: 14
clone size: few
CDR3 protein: CASSLTASTDTQYF
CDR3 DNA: TGTGCCAGCAGCCTTACAGCTAGCACAGATACGCAGTATTTT

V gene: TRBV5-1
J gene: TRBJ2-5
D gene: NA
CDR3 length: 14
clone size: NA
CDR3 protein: CASSLLQGQETQYF
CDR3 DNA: TGCGCCAGCAGCTTACTACAGGGACAAGAGACCCAGTACTTC